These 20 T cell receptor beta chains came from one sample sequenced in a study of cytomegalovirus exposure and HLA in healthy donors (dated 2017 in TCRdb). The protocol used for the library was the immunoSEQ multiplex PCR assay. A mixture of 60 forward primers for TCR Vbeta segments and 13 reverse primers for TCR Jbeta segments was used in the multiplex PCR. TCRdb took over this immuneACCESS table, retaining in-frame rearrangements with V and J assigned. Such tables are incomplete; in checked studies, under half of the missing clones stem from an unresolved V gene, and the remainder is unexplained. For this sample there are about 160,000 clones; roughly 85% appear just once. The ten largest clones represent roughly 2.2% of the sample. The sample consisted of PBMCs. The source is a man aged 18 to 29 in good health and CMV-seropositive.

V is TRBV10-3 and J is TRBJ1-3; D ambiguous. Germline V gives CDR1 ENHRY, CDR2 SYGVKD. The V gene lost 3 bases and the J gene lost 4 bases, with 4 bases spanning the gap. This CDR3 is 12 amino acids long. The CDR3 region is CAISEAGNTIYF. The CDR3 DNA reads TGTGCCATCAGTGAAGCCGGAAACACCATATATTTT.

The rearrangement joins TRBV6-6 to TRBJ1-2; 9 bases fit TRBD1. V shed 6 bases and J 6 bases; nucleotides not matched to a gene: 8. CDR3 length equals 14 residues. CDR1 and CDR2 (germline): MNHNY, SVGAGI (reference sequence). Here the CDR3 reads CASRRQQGADGYTF. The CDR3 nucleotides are TGTGCCAGCAGACGACAACAGGGGGCTGATGGCTACACCTTC.

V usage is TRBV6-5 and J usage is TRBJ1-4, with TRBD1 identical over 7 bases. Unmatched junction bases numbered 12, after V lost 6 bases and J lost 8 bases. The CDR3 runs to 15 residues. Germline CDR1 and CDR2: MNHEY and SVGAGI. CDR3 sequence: CASSPSRGIGEKLFF. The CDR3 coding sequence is TGTGCCAGCAGCCCGTCCAGGGGGATTGGGGAAAAACTGTTTTTT.

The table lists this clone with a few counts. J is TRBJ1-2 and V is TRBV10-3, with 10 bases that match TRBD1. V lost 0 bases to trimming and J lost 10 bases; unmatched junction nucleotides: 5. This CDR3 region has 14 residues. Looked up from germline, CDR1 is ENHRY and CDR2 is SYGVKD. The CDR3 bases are TGTGCCATCAGTGAGTCGGGACAGGGGATCTACTACACCTTC. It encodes CAISESGQGIYYTF.

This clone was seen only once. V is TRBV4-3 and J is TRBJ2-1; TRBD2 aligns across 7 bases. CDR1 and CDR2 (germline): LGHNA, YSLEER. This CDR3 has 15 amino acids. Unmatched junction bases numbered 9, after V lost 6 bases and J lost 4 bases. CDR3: CASSYGLAVYNEQFF. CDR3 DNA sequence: TGCGCCAGCAGTTACGGGCTAGCGGTGTACAATGAGCAGTTCTTC.

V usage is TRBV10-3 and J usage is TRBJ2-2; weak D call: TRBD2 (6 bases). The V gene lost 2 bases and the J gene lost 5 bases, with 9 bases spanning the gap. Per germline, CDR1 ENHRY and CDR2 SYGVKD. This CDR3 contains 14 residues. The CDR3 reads CAISEVGGTGELFF. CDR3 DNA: TGTGCCATCAGTGAGGTTGGAGGGACCGGGGAGCTGTTTTTT.

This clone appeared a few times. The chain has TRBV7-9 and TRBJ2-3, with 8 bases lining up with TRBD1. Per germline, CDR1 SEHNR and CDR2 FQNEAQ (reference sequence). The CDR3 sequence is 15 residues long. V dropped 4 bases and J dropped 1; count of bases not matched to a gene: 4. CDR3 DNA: TGTGCCAGCAGCTCAATGGGACAGGGCACAGATACGCAGTATTTT. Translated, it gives CASSSMGQGTDTQYF.

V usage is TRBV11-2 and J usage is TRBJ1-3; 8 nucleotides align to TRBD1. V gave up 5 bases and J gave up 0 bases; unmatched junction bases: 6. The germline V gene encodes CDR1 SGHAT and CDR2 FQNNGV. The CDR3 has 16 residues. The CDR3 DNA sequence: TGTGCCAGCAGCCCACAGGGGGGCAGCTCTGGAAACACCATATATTTT. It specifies CASSPQGGSSGNTIYF.

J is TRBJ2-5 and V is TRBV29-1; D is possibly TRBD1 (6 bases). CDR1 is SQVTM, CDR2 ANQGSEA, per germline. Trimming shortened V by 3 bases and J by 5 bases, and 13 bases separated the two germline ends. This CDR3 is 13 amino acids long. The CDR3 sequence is CSVDIGGSETQYF. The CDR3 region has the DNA TGCAGCGTTGATATTGGGGGCAGCGAGACCCAGTACTTC.

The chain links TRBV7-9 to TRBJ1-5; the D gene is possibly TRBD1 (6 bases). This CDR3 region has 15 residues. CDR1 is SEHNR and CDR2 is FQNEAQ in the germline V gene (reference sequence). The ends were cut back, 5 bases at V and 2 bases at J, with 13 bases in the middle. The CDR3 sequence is CASSPEGGRNQPQHF. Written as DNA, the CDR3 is TGTGCCAGCAGCCCCGAGGGGGGGCGCAATCAGCCCCAGCATTTT.

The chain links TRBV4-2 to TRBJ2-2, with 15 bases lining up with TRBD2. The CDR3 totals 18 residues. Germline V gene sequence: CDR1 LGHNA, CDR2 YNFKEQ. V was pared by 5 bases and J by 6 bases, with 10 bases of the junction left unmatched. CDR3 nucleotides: TGTGCCAGCAGCACTCGGGGACTAGCGGGGGGTGGGGCCGGGGAGCTGTTTTTT. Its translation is CASSTRGLAGGGAGELFF.

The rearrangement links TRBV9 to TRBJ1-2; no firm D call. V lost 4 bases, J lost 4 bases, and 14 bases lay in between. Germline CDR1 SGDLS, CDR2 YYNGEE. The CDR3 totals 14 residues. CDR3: CASSPSGESYGYTF. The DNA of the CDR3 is TGTGCCAGCAGCCCGTCCGGGGAATCCTATGGCTACACCTTC.

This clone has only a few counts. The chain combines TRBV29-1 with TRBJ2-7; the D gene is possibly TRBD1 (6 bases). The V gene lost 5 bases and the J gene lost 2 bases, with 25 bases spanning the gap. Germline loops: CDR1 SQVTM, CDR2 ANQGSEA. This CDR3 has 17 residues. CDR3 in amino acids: CSVRTPTGSSLAYEQYF. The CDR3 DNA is TGCAGCGTTCGTACCCCGACAGGTTCGTCTTTAGCCTACGAGCAGTACTTC.

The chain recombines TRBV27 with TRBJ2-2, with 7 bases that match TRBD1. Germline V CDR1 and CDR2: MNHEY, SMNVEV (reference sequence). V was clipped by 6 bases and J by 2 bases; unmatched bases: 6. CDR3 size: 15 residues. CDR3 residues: CASRRGTDNTGELFF. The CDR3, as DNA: TGTGCCAGCAGGAGAGGGACAGATAACACCGGGGAGCTGTTTTTT.

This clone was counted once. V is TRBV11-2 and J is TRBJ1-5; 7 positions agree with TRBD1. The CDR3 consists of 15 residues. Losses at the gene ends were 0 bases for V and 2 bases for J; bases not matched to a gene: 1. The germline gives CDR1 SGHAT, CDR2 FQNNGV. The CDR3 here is CASSLDGTGNQPQHF. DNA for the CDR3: TGTGCCAGCAGCTTAGACGGGACAGGCAATCAGCCCCAGCATTTT.

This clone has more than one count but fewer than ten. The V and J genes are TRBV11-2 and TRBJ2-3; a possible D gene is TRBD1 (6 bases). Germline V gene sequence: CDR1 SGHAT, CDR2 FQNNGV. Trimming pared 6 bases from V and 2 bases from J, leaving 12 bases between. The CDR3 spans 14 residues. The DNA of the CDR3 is TGTGCCAGCAGACCAAGGGGGACCACAGATACGCAGTATTTT. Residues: CASRPRGTTDTQYF.

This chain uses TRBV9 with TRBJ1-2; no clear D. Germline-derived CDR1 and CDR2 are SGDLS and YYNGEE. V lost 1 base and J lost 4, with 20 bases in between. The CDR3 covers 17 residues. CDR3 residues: CASSVFRWPALGYGYTF. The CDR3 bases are TGTGCCAGCAGCGTATTCAGGTGGCCTGCTTTAGGCTATGGCTACACCTTC.

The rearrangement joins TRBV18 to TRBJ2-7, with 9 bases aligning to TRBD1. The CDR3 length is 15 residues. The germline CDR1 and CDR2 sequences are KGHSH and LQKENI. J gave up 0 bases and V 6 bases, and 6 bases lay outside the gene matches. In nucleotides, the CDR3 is TGTGCCAGCTCTCCAGCGACAGGGGGCTCCTACGAGCAGTACTTC. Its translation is CASSPATGGSYEQYF.

DNA of the CDR3: TGCGCCAGCAGTGAGTCTCCAGTTTTGGGACATTTCTACGAGCAGTACTTC. It specifies CASSESPVLGHFYEQYF. V gene TRBV10-1 combines with J gene TRBJ2-7, with D perhaps TRBD1 (6 bases). CDR3 length: 17 amino acids. Trimming pared 0 bases from V and 3 bases from J, leaving 18 bases between. Germline CDR1 is WNHNN and CDR2 is SYGVQD (reference sequence).

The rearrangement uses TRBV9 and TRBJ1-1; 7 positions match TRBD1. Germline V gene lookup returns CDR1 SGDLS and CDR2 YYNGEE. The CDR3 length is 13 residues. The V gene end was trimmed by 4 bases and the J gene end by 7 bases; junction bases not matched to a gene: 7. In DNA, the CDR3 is TGTGCCAGCAGCCCCGGGACAGATCTTGAAGCTTTCTTT. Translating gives CASSPGTDLEAFF.